This T cell receptor beta chain was retrieved from a study of T-cell reconstitution after alpha-beta-depleted transplantation in children. Whole-study results and caveats: A year had passed since transplant, and T-cell counts and diversity by then came mostly from newly produced T cells. Elevated TCRbeta diversity at day 60 was traced, in some patients, to surviving recipient T cells and thymic progenitors. As was reported, about two months after transplant, alpha-beta T cells came from several hundred expanded graft clones.

Preparation of the TCRbeta library involved a method that used unique molecular identifiers. TCRdb re-called the PCR reads with MiXCR, one entry per CDR3 protein. The data show about 78,000 distinct CDR3 sequences, 14% seen once. To note about this clonotype: Its antigen is unidentified.

The V gene end was trimmed by 1 base and the J gene end by 3 bases; junction bases not matched to a gene: 3. The length of the CDR3 is 14 residues. CDR1 is SGHRS and CDR2 is YFSETQ in the germline V gene. Sequencing used PBMCs, mostly from graft donor cells, obtained 180 days after TCRalphabeta/CD19-depleted stem cell transplant. The chain couples TRBV5-1 to TRBJ2-7; 8 nucleotides match TRBD2. The sequence was collected from a male patient aged 2-15 years who had a stem cell transplant for acute lymphoblastic leukemia, so the T cells may come from the graft donor. In DNA, the CDR3 is TGCGCCAGCAGCTTGAGCGGGGGCGGCTACGAGCAGTACTTC. This translates into CASSLSGGGYEQYF.